This T cell receptor beta chain was identified during a study of T cells in Graves' hyperthyroidism and ophthalmopathy. A word on this clonotype: Its specificity is unknown.

Patients showing uncontrolled infection, other autoimmune disease, pregnancy or lactation were ineligible. From germline, CDR1 is LNHDA and CDR2 SQIVND (reference sequence). V gave up 10 bases and J gave up 0 bases, with 16 bases separating them. CDR3 length: 15 residues. TCR beta CDR3 region amplification was performed from RNA transcripts. HTBI primers were employed in a first-round RT-PCR of the TCR CDR3. TCRdb used MiXCR to reprocess the multiplex PCR reads, holding one entry per CDR3 protein. This table has a few hundred thousand distinct CDR3 sequences, 15% to 19% appearing once. Study outcomes and limitations: Within blood appeared most thyroid clonotypes that had expanded above 0.001.

The gene calls are TRBV19 and TRBJ2-1; the D is unclear. The sequence derives from a woman in her twenties or thirties with Graves' hyperthyroidism. Sequencing was done on a sample of blood. CDR3 in amino acids: CATQDHLGSYNEQFF. The CDR3 DNA reads as TGTGCCACCCAGGACCACCTCGGCTCCTACAATGAGCAGTTCTTC.